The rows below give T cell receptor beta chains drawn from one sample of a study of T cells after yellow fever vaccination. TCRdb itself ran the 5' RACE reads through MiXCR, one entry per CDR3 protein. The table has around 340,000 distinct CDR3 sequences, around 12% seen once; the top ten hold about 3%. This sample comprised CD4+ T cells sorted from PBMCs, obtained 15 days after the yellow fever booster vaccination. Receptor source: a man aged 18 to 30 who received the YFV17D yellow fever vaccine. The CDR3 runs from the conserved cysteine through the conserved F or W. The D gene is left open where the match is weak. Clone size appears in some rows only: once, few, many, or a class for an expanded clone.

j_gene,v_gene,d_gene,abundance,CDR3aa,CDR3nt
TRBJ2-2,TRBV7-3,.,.,CASSPLGRELFF,TGTGCCAGCAGCCCCCTGGGCAGGGAGCTGTTTTTT
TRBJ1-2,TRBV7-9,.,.,CASSRDGAYYGYTF,TGTGCCAGCAGCCGTGACGGGGCCTACTATGGCTACACCTTC
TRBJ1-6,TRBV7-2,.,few,CASSLDMLALHF,TGTGCCAGCAGCTTAGACATGTTGGCCCTCCACTTT
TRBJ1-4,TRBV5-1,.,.,CASSPRQETNEKLFF,TGCGCCAGCAGCCCCCGACAGGAAACTAATGAAAAACTGTTTTTT
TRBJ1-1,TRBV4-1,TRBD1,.,CASSRRGTGAMNTEAFF,TGCGCCAGCAGCCGCAGAGGGACAGGGGCGATGAACACTGAAGCTTTCTTT
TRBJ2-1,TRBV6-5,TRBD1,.,CASSYNYRQGDSYNEQFF,TGTGCCAGCAGTTACAACTACCGACAGGGCGACTCCTACAATGAGCAGTTCTTC
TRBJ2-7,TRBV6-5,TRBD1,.,CASSYSGDRGYEQYF,TGTGCCAGCAGTTACTCGGGGGACAGGGGTTACGAGCAGTACTTC
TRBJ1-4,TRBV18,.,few,CASSRSLGGFNEKLFF,TGTGCCAGCTCCCGCTCTCTGGGCGGATTTAATGAAAAACTGTTTTTT
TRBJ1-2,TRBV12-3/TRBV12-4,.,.,CASTPWSQGGYTF,TGTGCCAGCACCCCCTGGTCCCAAGGGGGCTACACCTTC
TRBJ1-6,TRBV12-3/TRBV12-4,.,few,CASSYARRSNSPLHF,TGTGCCAGCAGTTATGCCCGCAGGTCTAATTCACCCCTCCACTTT
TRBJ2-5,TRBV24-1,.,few,CAAQRGAGETQYF,TGTGCCGCCCAAAGGGGGGCCGGAGAGACCCAGTACTTC
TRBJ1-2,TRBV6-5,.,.,CASRAQAVYGYTF,TGTGCCAGCAGAGCTCAGGCCGTCTATGGCTACACCTTC
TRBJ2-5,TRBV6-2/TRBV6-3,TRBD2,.,CASGGLADYQETQYF,TGTGCCAGCGGGGGACTAGCGGATTACCAAGAGACCCAGTACTTC
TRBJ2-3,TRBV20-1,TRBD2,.,CSARTSGVTDTQYF,TGCAGTGCCAGGACTAGCGGGGTCACAGATACGCAGTATTTT
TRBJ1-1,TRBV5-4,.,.,CASSLQSVSVTEAFF,TGTGCCAGCAGCTTGCAGTCGGTATCGGTCACTGAAGCTTTCTTT
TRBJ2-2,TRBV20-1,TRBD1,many,CSVDRGTTGELFF,TGCAGTGTCGACAGGGGAACGACCGGGGAGCTGTTTTTT
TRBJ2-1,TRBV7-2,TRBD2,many,CASSSPAGGRGNEQFF,TGTGCCAGCAGCTCCCCGGCGGGGGGGCGAGGGAATGAGCAGTTCTTC
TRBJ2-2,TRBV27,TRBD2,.,CASSRLAGGPGELFF,TGTGCCAGCAGTCGGCTAGCGGGGGGACCCGGGGAGCTGTTTTTT
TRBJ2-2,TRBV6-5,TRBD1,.,CASKGTGGTGELFF,TGTGCCAGCAAAGGGACAGGGGGAACCGGGGAGCTGTTTTTT
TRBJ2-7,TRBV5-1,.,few,CASSGNRAPYEQYF,TGCGCCAGCAGCGGAAACAGGGCCCCCTACGAGCAGTACTTC
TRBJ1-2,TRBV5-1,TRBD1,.,CASSLGPTGGIDGYTF,TGCGCCAGCAGCTTGGGACCGACAGGGGGCATCGATGGCTACACCTTC
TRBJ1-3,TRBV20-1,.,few,CSALQNSGNTIYF,TGCAGTGCTCTACAAAACTCTGGAAACACCATATATTTT
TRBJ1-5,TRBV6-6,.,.,CASSSFDEYQPQHF,TGTGCCAGCAGTTCCTTCGACGAATATCAGCCCCAGCATTTT
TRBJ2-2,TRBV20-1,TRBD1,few,CSARGVHRGTGELFF,TGCAGTGCTAGAGGCGTTCACAGGGGCACCGGGGAGCTGTTTTTT
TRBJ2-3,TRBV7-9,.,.,CASSAGRTTDTQYF,TGTGCCAGCAGCGCCGGGCGGACCACAGATACGCAGTATTTT
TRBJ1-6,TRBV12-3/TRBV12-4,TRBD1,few,CASWTGIGSPLHF,TGTGCCAGCTGGACAGGGATAGGGTCACCCCTCCACTTT
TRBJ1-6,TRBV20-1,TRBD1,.,CSSPGTGGSPLHF,TGCAGTTCCCCCGGGACAGGAGGCTCACCCCTCCACTTT
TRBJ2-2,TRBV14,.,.,CASSRWDKPWGGELFF,TGTGCCAGCAGCCGCTGGGACAAACCCTGGGGCGGGGAGCTGTTTTTT
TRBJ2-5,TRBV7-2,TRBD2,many,CASSQTGTSRETQYF,TGTGCCAGCAGCCAGACCGGGACTAGCCGAGAGACCCAGTACTTC
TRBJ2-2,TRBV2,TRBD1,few,CARTLNSGTANTGELFF,TGTGCCAGAACTCTAAATTCCGGGACAGCGAACACCGGGGAGCTGTTTTTT
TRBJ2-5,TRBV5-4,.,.,CASSLVVRGKRTQYF,TGTGCCAGCAGCTTGGTGGTTAGAGGGAAGAGAACCCAGTACTTC
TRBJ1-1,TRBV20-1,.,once,CSARGALWTEAFF,TGCAGTGCAAGGGGGGCATTGTGGACTGAAGCTTTCTTT
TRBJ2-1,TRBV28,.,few,CASSSLGRPDNEQFF,TGTGCCAGCAGCTCCCTGGGACGGCCGGACAATGAGCAGTTCTTC
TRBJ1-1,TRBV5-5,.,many,CASSSLQIMNTEAFF,TGTGCCAGCAGCTCGTTACAGATTATGAACACTGAAGCTTTCTTT
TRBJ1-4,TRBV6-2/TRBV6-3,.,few,CASSYTGTPLEKLFF,TGTGCCAGCAGTTACACCGGGACACCCCTTGAAAAACTGTTTTTT
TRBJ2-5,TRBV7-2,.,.,CASSLVVKETQYF,TGTGCCAGCAGCTTAGTTGTCAAAGAGACCCAGTACTTC
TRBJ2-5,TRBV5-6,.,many,CASSWSRVRETQYF,TGTGCCAGCAGCTGGAGTAGGGTTCGGGAGACCCAGTACTTC
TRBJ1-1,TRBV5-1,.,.,CASSLGPPNTEAFF,TGCGCCAGCAGCTTAGGACCCCCGAACACTGAAGCTTTCTTT
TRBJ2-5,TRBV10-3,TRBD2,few,CAIRGAGGLQETQYF,TGTGCCATCAGAGGAGCGGGGGGCCTCCAAGAGACCCAGTACTTC
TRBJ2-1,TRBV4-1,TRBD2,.,CASSHIGGTYNEQFF,TGCGCCAGCAGCCATATCGGGGGGACCTACAATGAGCAGTTCTTC
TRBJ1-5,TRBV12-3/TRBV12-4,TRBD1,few,CASSLLGQGQPQHF,TGTGCCAGCAGTTTACTGGGACAGGGTCAGCCCCAGCATTTT
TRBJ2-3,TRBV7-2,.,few,CASSLSRDTDTQYF,TGTGCCAGCAGCTTATCCAGGGACACAGATACGCAGTATTTT
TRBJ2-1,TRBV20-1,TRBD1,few,CSARAPGQGGDEQFF,TGCAGTGCTAGAGCCCCCGGACAGGGAGGCGATGAGCAGTTCTTC
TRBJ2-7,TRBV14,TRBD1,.,CASSPGQGEEQYF,TGTGCCAGCAGCCCGGGACAGGGCGAGGAGCAGTACTTC
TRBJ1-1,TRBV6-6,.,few,CASSSPLQVQAFF,TGTGCCAGCAGTTCACCCTTACAAGTACAAGCTTTCTTT
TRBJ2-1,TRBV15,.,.,CATSRDPADYNEQFF,TGTGCCACCAGCAGAGACCCAGCGGATTACAATGAGCAGTTCTTC
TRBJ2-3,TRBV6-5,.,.,CASRRGGYGTDTQYF,TGTGCCAGCAGAAGGGGGGGGTACGGCACAGATACGCAGTATTTT
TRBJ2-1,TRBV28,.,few,CASSLIGTQYNEQFF,TGTGCCAGCAGTTTAATAGGGACGCAATACAATGAGCAGTTCTTC
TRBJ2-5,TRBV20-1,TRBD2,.,CSASGGAGVETQYF,TGCAGTGCTAGCGGCGGGGCGGGGGTTGAGACCCAGTACTTC